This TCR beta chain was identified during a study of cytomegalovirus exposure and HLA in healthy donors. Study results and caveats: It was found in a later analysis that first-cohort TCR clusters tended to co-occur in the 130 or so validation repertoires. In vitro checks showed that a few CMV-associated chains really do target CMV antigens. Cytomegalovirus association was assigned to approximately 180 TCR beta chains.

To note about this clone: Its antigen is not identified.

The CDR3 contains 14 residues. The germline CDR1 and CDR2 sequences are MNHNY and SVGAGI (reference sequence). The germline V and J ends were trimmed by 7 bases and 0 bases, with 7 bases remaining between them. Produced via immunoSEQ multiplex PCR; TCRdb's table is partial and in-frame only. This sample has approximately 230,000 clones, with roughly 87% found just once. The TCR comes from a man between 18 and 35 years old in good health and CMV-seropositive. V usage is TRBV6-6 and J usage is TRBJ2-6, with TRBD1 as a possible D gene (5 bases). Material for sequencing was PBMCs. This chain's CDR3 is CASIDSSGANVLTF. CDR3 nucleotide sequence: TGTGCCAGCATTGACAGCTCTGGGGCCAACGTCCTGACTTTC.